The 10 T cell receptor beta chains presented below share a single source sample, sequenced in a study of blood T cell repertoires in COVID-19. Libraries were prepared by immunoSEQ multiplex PCR; TCRdb keeps only in-frame clonotypes and omits some of them. Of under 250,000 clones listed, approximately 90% are singletons. Sample: peripheral blood. These receptors were collected from a man aged 50 to 59 with COVID-19, enrolled during active disease.

This chain joins TRBV3-1 (or the pseudogene TRBV3-2) and TRBJ2-7; 11 bases match TRBD2. This CDR3 spans 15 amino acids. Germline V gene sequence: CDR1 LGHDT, CDR2 YNNKEL (reference sequence). V lost 4 bases, J lost 1 base, and 3 bases stayed unmatched. The CDR3, as DNA: TGTGCCAGCAGCCCGGGGACTAGCGGATCCTACGAGCAGTACTTC. Translated: CASSPGTSGSYEQYF.

V is TRBV6-5 and J is TRBJ1-1, with D perhaps TRBD1 (5 bases). This CDR3 region has 14 residues. Trimming pared 8 bases from V and 8 bases from J, leaving 21 bases between. The germline gives CDR1 MNHEY, CDR2 SVGAGI. This chain's CDR3 is CASRLGSRQQEAFF. The CDR3 nucleotides are TGTGCCAGCCGCTTAGGGTCTCGACAGCAAGAAGCTTTCTTT.

J is TRBJ1-2 and V is TRBV9; TRBD1 is a possible D gene (6 bases). The V gene lost 3 bases and the J gene lost 6 bases, with 12 bases spanning the gap. The germline V gene has CDR1 SGDLS and CDR2 YYNGEE. This CDR3 is 13 amino acids long. The CDR3 sequence: CASSARGTDGYTF. CDR3 in DNA: TGTGCCAGCAGCGCTAGGGGGACGGATGGCTACACCTTC.

V is TRBV3-1 (or the pseudogene TRBV3-2) and J is TRBJ2-7; 7 bases fit TRBD1. There are 13 residues in the CDR3. Germline CDR1 reads LGHDT; CDR2 reads YNNKEL (reference sequence). V shed 3 bases, J shed 3 bases, and the junction held 2 bases outside the gene matches. The DNA of the CDR3 is TGTGCCAGCAGCCAGGGGACAGTCTACGAGCAGTACTTC. Protein sequence: CASSQGTVYEQYF.

The DNA for the CDR3 is TGCGCCAGCAGCTTCCACCGGGACAGGGGGTGGGAGACCCAGTACTTC. It translates to CASSFHRDRGWETQYF. The chain joins TRBV5-1 to TRBJ2-5; 11 nucleotides match TRBD1. Germline lookup yields CDR1 SGHRS and CDR2 YFSETQ. After removal of 2 bases from V and 5 bases from J, the junction contained 8 bases not matched to a gene. The CDR3 consists of 16 residues. Looking up the rest from reference TRBV5-1 and TRBJ2-5 gives the full variable domain: KAGVTQTPRYLIKTRGQQVTLSCSPISGHRSVSWYQQTPGQGLQFLFEYFSETQRNKGNFPGRFSGRQFSNSRSEMNVSTLELGDSALYLCASSFHRDRGWETQYFGPGTRLLVL.

The V call is TRBV5-1, the J call TRBJ2-7, with 7 bases lining up with TRBD1. Trimming at V came to 0 bases and at J to 3 bases, leaving 0 bases not matched to a gene. CDR1 and CDR2 from the germline V gene are SGHRS and YFSETQ. The CDR3 has 13 residues. The CDR3 DNA reads TGCGCCAGCAGCTTGGACAGGGGCTACGAGCAGTACTTC. Encoded protein: CASSLDRGYEQYF. Full variable domain (rest looked up from reference TRBV5-1 and TRBJ2-7): KAGVTQTPRYLIKTRGQQVTLSCSPISGHRSVSWYQQTPGQGLQFLFEYFSETQRNKGNFPGRFSGRQFSNSRSEMNVSTLELGDSALYLCASSLDRGYEQYFGPGTRLTVT.

The V gene is TRBV5-6, the J gene TRBJ1-3; 7 nucleotides align to TRBD1. CDR1 SGHDT and CDR2 YYEEEE come from the germline V gene. V dropped 4 bases and J dropped 2; count of bases not matched to a gene: 6. The CDR3 totals 15 residues. CDR3 region: CASSMIGQAGNTIYF. As DNA, the CDR3 is TGTGCCAGCAGCATGATAGGACAGGCTGGAAACACCATATATTTT.

This chain links TRBV7-2 with TRBJ2-3; a possible D gene is TRBD1 (5 bases). This CDR3 is built from 14 residues. From germline, CDR1 is SGHTA and CDR2 FQGNSA. The V and J ends lost 3 bases and 3 bases respectively, with 10 bases between them. The CDR3 DNA reads TGTGCCAGCAGCTTGTCAAGGGGAACAGATACGCAGTATTTT. Encoded protein: CASSLSRGTDTQYF.

J is TRBJ2-1 and V is TRBV4-1; a possible D gene is TRBD2 (5 bases). The CDR3 spans 18 residues. The V end was cut by 0 bases, the J end by 0 bases, with 15 bases between. Germline V gives CDR1 MGHRA, CDR2 YSYEKL. This chain's CDR3 is CASSQEPPASLSYNEQFF. The CDR3 nucleotides are TGCGCCAGCAGCCAAGAACCCCCCGCTAGCCTCTCCTACAATGAGCAGTTCTTC.

This chain joins TRBV6-4 and TRBJ2-7, with a tentative D call TRBD2 (5 bases). Trimming left V 0 bases short and J 6 bases short, with 18 bases between. Germline values: CDR1 MRHNA, CDR2 SNTAGT. The CDR3 is made up of 16 amino acids. CDR3 residues: CASSDSPDRETFEQYF. In nucleotides, the CDR3 is TGTGCCAGCAGTGACTCGCCAGATAGGGAGACCTTCGAGCAGTACTTC.